This T cell receptor (beta chain) was sequenced in a study of T cell changes during pregnancy in multiple sclerosis. TCRdb keeps only in-frame clones here, not all; method: immunoSEQ multiplex PCR. Among more than 45,000 clones listed, roughly 90% were seen once. Germline-derived CDR1 and CDR2 are SQVTM and ANQGSEA. This CDR3 spans 13 amino acids. Trimming took off 6 bases at V and 3 bases at J, with 14 bases between the two ends. The sequences come from CD4+ T cells from peripheral blood mononuclear cells, collected after pregnancy. The chain has TRBV29-1 and TRBJ1-1; D gene uncertain. The receptor was derived from a female donor with multiple sclerosis, enrolled in a pregnancy study. CDR3 sequence: CSVLNTADTEAFF. The CDR3 DNA reads TGCAGCGTCCTGAACACGGCGGACACTGAAGCTTTCTTT.